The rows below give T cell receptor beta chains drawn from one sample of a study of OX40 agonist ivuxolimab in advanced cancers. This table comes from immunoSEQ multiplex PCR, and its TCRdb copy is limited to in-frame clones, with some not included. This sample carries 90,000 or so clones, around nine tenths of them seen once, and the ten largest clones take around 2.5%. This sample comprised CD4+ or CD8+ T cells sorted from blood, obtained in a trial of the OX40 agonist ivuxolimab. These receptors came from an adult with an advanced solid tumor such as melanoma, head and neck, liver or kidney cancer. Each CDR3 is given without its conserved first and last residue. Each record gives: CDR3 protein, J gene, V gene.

ASSSDPTLLGLYGYT | TRBJ1-2 | TRBV27
ASSERGFTDTQY | TRBJ2-3 | TRBV28
ATVRDSYTGELF | TRBJ2-2 | TRBV10-3
ASREGHDEQY | TRBJ2-7 | TRBV2
ASSPQGSSYNSPLH | TRBJ1-6 | TRBV5-1
ASSPGPPGNQPQH | TRBJ1-5 | TRBV18
ASSGHRGLPYTEAF | TRBJ1-1 | TRBV19
ASKGLAGVSDTQY | TRBJ2-3 | TRBV19
AIRRGLAGGPKYEQY | TRBJ2-7 | TRBV10-3
ASSLKGGSTTGELF | TRBJ2-2 | TRBV7-9
ASSPTGGKVDTQY | TRBJ2-3 | TRBV9
ASSLRGGLNTGELF | TRBJ2-2 | TRBV5-1
ASRGRTDTQY | TRBJ2-3 | TRBV2
ASSAGSSNYGYT | TRBJ1-2 | TRBV11-3
ASSLAGGNTEAF | TRBJ1-1 | TRBV27
ASSRTSGTEQFSLNEKLF | TRBJ1-4 | TRBV18
ASSSLPGVYYEQY | TRBJ2-7 | TRBV6-5
ASRTSGGTYEQY | TRBJ2-7 | TRBV6-5
ASSFGQISGNTIY | TRBJ1-3 | TRBV19
ASSLGGTPGDTQY | TRBJ2-3 | TRBV7-2
ASRPTGAGNTIY | TRBJ1-3 | TRBV7-9
ASSELGNTEAF | TRBJ1-1 | TRBV10-2
ASSVAGSQPQH | TRBJ1-5 | TRBV9
AIRGGSLDEQY | TRBJ2-7 | TRBV10-3
ASSQEYRAANYGYT | TRBJ1-2 | TRBV4-3
ASSLSLVARELF | TRBJ1-4 | TRBV27
ASTSGTSGLNEQF | TRBJ2-1 | TRBV14
ASSQVLRATVDIQY | TRBJ2-4 | TRBV4-1
ASSSTGTGISYEQY | TRBJ2-7 | TRBV28